The 14 T cell receptor beta chains given below trace back to one sample, sequenced in a study of identical twins. TCRdb re-derived calls from the 5' RACE reads in MiXCR, one entry per CDR3 protein. The repertoire holds some 240,000 distinct CDR3 sequences, with over 9.5% as singletons. Input material: memory T cells sorted from blood. The receptor set was obtained from a man between 45 and 60 years old in good health.

The table lists this clonotype with many counts. The J gene is TRBJ2-3, the V gene TRBV6-2 or TRBV6-3, with TRBD2 identical over 7 bases. Germline-derived CDR1 and CDR2 are MNHEY and SVGEGT. Trimming took 2 bases from V and 5 from J; bases not matched to a gene: 10. This CDR3 region has 16 residues. The CDR3 region is CASSYGSASGRDTQYF. DNA for the CDR3: TGTGCCAGCAGTTACGGGTCGGCTAGCGGTCGAGATACGCAGTATTTT.

This clonotype was seen repeatedly, ten times or more. The rearrangement uses TRBV12-3 or TRBV12-4 and TRBJ2-7; 10 bases are a match to TRBD1. J gave up 0 bases and V 2 bases, and 4 bases lay outside the gene matches. This CDR3 comprises 16 residues. The CDR3 reads CASSLMWTGGSYEQYF. The CDR3 DNA is TGTGCCAGCAGTTTAATGTGGACAGGGGGCTCCTACGAGCAGTACTTC.

The chain uses TRBV20-1 and TRBJ2-7; the match to TRBD2 covers 7 bases. Trimming removed 7 bases from V and 6 bases from J; junction bases left unmatched: 6. Germline V CDR1 and CDR2: DFQATT, SNEGSKA (reference sequence). The CDR3 sequence is 11 residues long. CDR3 sequence: CSVSGTGEQYF. As DNA, the CDR3 is TGCAGTGTGAGCGGGACGGGCGAGCAGTACTTC.

CDR3 residues: CASSLVQGMGTEAFF. CDR3 nucleotide sequence: TGTGCCAGCAGCTTAGTACAGGGAATGGGCACTGAAGCTTTCTTT. This sequence joins TRBV7-2 and TRBJ1-1; weak D call: TRBD1 (6 bases). Trimming cost V 1 base and J 4 bases, with 13 bases left between them. Germline assignment: CDR1 SGHTA and CDR2 FQGNSA. The CDR3 covers 15 residues.

There are a few counts of this clonotype. The chain uses TRBV7-6 and TRBJ2-5; D is perhaps TRBD1 (5 bases). The CDR3 is 11 residues long. CDR1 and CDR2 (germline): SGHVS, FNYEAQ. Between the trimmed V and J ends, which lost 7 bases and 5 bases, there was a span of 8 bases. CDR3 sequence reads: CASNSGETQYF. The CDR3 DNA is TGTGCCAGCAATTCAGGGGAGACCCAGTACTTC.

This clonotype was detected ten times or more. The genes are TRBV7-9 and TRBJ1-2; D is possibly TRBD1 (6 bases). CDR1 and CDR2 from the germline V gene are SEHNR and FQNEAQ (reference sequence). The V gene lost 4 bases and the J gene lost 4 bases, with 10 bases spanning the gap. This CDR3 spans 13 amino acids. CDR3 amino acids: CASSSEGGYGYTF. CDR3 sequence (DNA): TGTGCCAGCAGCTCCGAGGGGGGCTATGGCTACACCTTC. Variable domain in full (rest from reference TRBV7-9 and TRBJ1-2): DTGVSQNPRHKITKRGQNVTFRCDPISEHNRLYWYRQTLGQGPEFLTYFQNEAQLEKSRLLSDRFSAERPKGSFSTLEIQRTEQGDSAMYLCASSSEGGYGYTFGSGTRLTVV.

This clonotype appeared many times. This chain uses TRBV29-1 with TRBJ2-5; D is uncertain. The CDR3 contains 11 residues. Germline V gene sequence: CDR1 SQVTM, CDR2 ANQGSEA. Trimming cost V 3 bases and J 2 bases, with 4 bases left between them. The CDR3 DNA sequence: TGCAGCGTTGAGCGGCAAGAGACCCAGTACTTC. It encodes CSVERQETQYF.

The chain has TRBV4-1 and TRBJ2-7; 8 positions match TRBD1. Per the germline V gene, CDR1 is MGHRA and CDR2 is YSYEKL. CDR3 length equals 13 residues. V lost 3 bases and J lost 6; bases outside the gene matches: 4. The CDR3 bases are TGCGCCAGCAGCCACCCTACAGGGGGCGAGCAGTACTTC. Translation gives CASSHPTGGEQYF.

At least ten counts were recorded for this clonotype. V usage is TRBV12-3 or TRBV12-4 and J usage is TRBJ1-1; D is unclear. CDR3 length: 14 residues. Trimming cost V 2 bases and J 3 bases, with 10 bases left between them. CDR3 bases: TGTGCCAGCAGTTTACGGGCCAGAGACACTGAAGCTTTCTTT. It encodes CASSLRARDTEAFF.

This clonotype was counted only a few times. The rearrangement links TRBV11-2 to TRBJ2-3, with TRBD2 identical over 12 bases. With V trimmed by 5 bases and J by 2 bases, 11 bases remained unmatched. The CDR3 has 18 residues. Per the germline V gene, CDR1 is SGHAT and CDR2 is FQNNGV. DNA for the CDR3: TGTGCCAGCAGCCCTCAAGGACTAGCGGGGCCCCACACAGATACGCAGTATTTT. It encodes CASSPQGLAGPHTDTQYF.

In this sample, this clonotype turned up many times. V gene TRBV7-9 combines with J gene TRBJ1-3; D call uncertain. The CDR3 spans 15 residues. In germline, CDR1 is SEHNR, CDR2 FQNEAQ (reference sequence). The V gene lost 2 bases and the J gene lost 7 bases, with 15 bases spanning the gap. DNA for the CDR3: TGTGCCAGCAGCTTATCATCGCCTCGAGGCAACACCATATATTTT. Translated: CASSLSSPRGNTIYF.

This chain connects TRBV4-3 to TRBJ2-2, with 10 bases identical to TRBD1. This CDR3 is 15 amino acids long. Unmatched junction bases numbered 4, after V lost 4 bases and J lost 5 bases. The V gene's germline CDR1 is LGHNA and CDR2 YSLEER. This CDR3 reads CASSRDRGYTGELFF. The CDR3 DNA reads TGCGCCAGCAGCCGGGACAGGGGATATACCGGGGAGCTGTTTTTT.

This CDR3 reads CASSRTAAFGAFF. As DNA, the CDR3 is TGTGCCAGCAGCCGGACAGCCGCCTTCGGGGCTTTCTTT. V usage is TRBV14 and J usage is TRBJ1-1, with D possibly being TRBD1 (6 bases). V gave up 4 bases and J gave up 11 bases, with 17 bases separating them. Germline V gene data show CDR1 as SGHDN and CDR2 as FVKESK. The CDR3 contains 13 residues.

This clonotype was counted ten times or more. This chain uses TRBV27 with TRBJ1-6, with 9 bases that match TRBD1. This CDR3 is built from 15 residues. The V gene end was trimmed by 6 bases and the J gene end by 3 bases; junction bases not matched to a gene: 3. Per the germline V gene, CDR1 is MNHEY and CDR2 is SMNVEV (reference sequence). The CDR3 coding sequence is TGTGCCAGCAGGGTGACAGGGGGCTATAATTCACCCCTCCACTTT. Its protein product is CASRVTGGYNSPLHF.